This record covers a single T cell receptor (beta chain). This sample stems from a study of T cell changes during pregnancy in multiple sclerosis. TCRdb's copy holds only in-frame clones and misses some; the assay was immunoSEQ multiplex PCR. The data contain approximately 50,000 clones, about 94% of them singletons. The CDR3 sequence is 13 residues long. The germline V gene encodes CDR1 SGDLS and CDR2 YYNGEE. V was pared by 4 bases and J by 7 bases, with 5 bases of the junction left unmatched. The chain links TRBV9 to TRBJ2-1, with 7 nucleotides matching TRBD1. The TCR sequence derives from a female donor with multiple sclerosis, enrolled in a pregnancy study. The sample consisted of CD4+ T cells from peripheral blood mononuclear cells, taken after pregnancy. CDR3 amino acids: CASSFRTGNEQFF. CDR3 nucleotide sequence: TGTGCCAGCAGCTTCCGGACAGGTAATGAGCAGTTCTTC.